The rows below give T cell receptor beta chains drawn from one sample of a study of shared clonotypes between healthy human individuals. Sequenced by immunoSEQ multiplex PCR; TCRdb stores in-frame clones only, minus some. This table holds some 2,000,000 clones, 85% to 95% found once. Material: naive CD4+ T cells sorted from blood. Receptors originate from a man aged 18 to 29 in good health. Both conserved end residues are part of each CDR3. The D gene is left open where the match is weak. Rows give clone size only sometimes, using once, few, many, or a class for an expanded clone.

>NA|TRBV6-5|NA|TRBJ2-1
CASMVSSYNEQFF
TGTGCCTCGATGGTCAGCTCCTACAATGAGCAGTTCTTC
>NA|TRBV18|NA|TRBJ2-2
CASSRLGTGELFF
TGTGCCAGCTCCCGACTAGGGACCGGGGAGCTGTTTTTT
>NA|TRBV28|NA|TRBJ2-2
CASSLRRDVGELFF
TGTGCCAGCAGTTTACGCAGAGATGTCGGGGAGCTGTTTTTT
>TRBD2|TRBV4-1|NA|TRBJ2-1
CASSQHAGLAGNEQFF
TGCGCCAGCAGCCAACACGCGGGACTAGCGGGCAATGAGCAGTTCTTC
>NA|TRBV28|once|TRBJ1-2
CASSLGFLHYGYTF
TGTGCCAGCAGTTTAGGCTTCTTGCACTATGGCTACACCTTC
>NA|TRBV30|NA|TRBJ1-6
CAWSVQGGSPLHF
TGTGCCTGGAGTGTACAAGGAGGGTCACCCCTCCACTTT
>NA|TRBV27|NA|TRBJ1-5
CASSLYAGKAYSNQPQHF
TGTGCCAGCAGTTTATACGCAGGGAAGGCTTATAGCAATCAGCCCCAGCATTTT
>TRBD2|TRBV5-1|once|TRBJ2-3
CASSHPSGGAADTQYF
TGCGCCAGCAGCCATCCTAGCGGGGGGGCGGCAGATACGCAGTATTTT
>NA|TRBV18|NA|TRBJ1-1
CASSPSTGNTEAFF
TGTGCCAGCTCACCATCGACAGGGAACACTGAAGCTTTCTTT
>NA|TRBV2|NA|TRBJ1-2
CASSERGGYTF
TGTGCCAGCAGTGAACGGGGTGGCTACACCTTC
>NA|TRBV18|once|TRBJ1-4
CASLGVLSEKLFF
TGTGCCAGCTTGGGGGTACTAAGTGAAAAACTGTTTTTT
>NA|TRBV6-1|NA|TRBJ1-2
CASTSRGGGGYTF
TGTGCCAGCACCTCACGTGGGGGCGGAGGCTACACCTTC
>NA|TRBV15|NA|TRBJ2-7
CATSRDPQSNEQYF
TGTGCCACCAGCAGAGACCCCCAGAGCAACGAGCAGTACTTC
>TRBD1|TRBV4-1|NA|TRBJ1-2
CASSPSQGDQDGYTF
TGCGCCAGCAGCCCCTCGCAGGGGGATCAGGATGGCTACACCTTC
>NA|TRBV29-1|NA|TRBJ1-2
CSVEFQGGGYTF
TGCAGCGTCGAATTCCAGGGTGGTGGCTACACCTTC
>NA|TRBV11-2|NA|TRBJ2-1
CASSLAAGTHNEQFF
TGTGCCAGCAGCTTAGCCGCGGGGACACACAATGAGCAGTTCTTC
>NA|TRBV5-1|NA|TRBJ2-7
CASSLVAQTYEQYF
TGCGCCAGCAGCTTGGTTGCACAGACCTACGAGCAGTACTTC
>NA|TRBV5-6|NA|TRBJ1-1
CASSSWGTHTNTEAFF
TGTGCCAGCAGCTCCTGGGGGACCCATACGAACACTGAAGCTTTCTTT
>NA|TRBV11-2|NA|TRBJ2-1
CASSLAGYYNEQFF
TGTGCCAGCAGCTTAGCCGGGTACTACAATGAGCAGTTCTTC
>TRBD2|TRBV7-9|once|TRBJ2-7
CASSLLTSGEQYF
TGTGCCAGCAGCCTCCTGACTAGCGGTGAGCAGTACTTC
>NA|TRBV7-2|NA|TRBJ2-4
CASSLAVAQYF
TGTGCCAGCAGCTTAGCGGTCGCTCAGTACTTC
>NA|TRBV30|NA|TRBJ2-6
CAWSAATGANVLTF
TGTGCCTGGAGTGCGGCTACTGGGGCCAACGTCCTGACTTTC
>NA|TRBV4-1|NA|TRBJ2-5
CASSQDNRRQSQETQYF
TGCGCCAGCAGCCAAGATAATCGGCGACAGTCACAAGAGACCCAGTACTTC
>NA|TRBV5-1|NA|TRBJ2-2
CASSRGQNTGELFF
TGCGCCAGCAGCAGGGGACAGAACACCGGGGAGCTGTTTTTT
>NA|TRBV19|NA|TRBJ2-3
CATRGLDRNTDTQYF
TGTGCCACAAGAGGTCTCGACAGAAACACAGATACGCAGTATTTT
>NA|TRBV11-2|NA|TRBJ2-4
CASSLAVGGVKNIQYF
TGTGCCAGCAGCTTAGCGGTGGGGGGAGTCAAAAACATTCAGTACTTC
>NA|TRBV7-8|NA|TRBJ1-1
CASSLIGGASSTEAFF
TGTGCCAGCAGCTTAATTGGGGGGGCGAGTAGCACTGAAGCTTTCTTT
>NA|TRBV12-5|NA|TRBJ2-7
CASVQQAPGYEQYF
TGTGCTAGTGTTCAACAGGCGCCGGGCTACGAGCAGTACTTC
>TRBD2|TRBV7-2|NA|TRBJ2-7
CASSLRGIDEQYF
TGTGCCAGCAGCTTGCGGGGGATCGACGAGCAGTACTTC
>NA|TRBV27|NA|TRBJ1-2
CASSSTGNYGYTF
TGTGCCAGCAGTTCTACTGGCAACTATGGCTACACCTTC
>TRBD1|TRBV5-4|NA|TRBJ2-7
CASRPGQGVTYEQYF
TGTGCCAGCAGACCGGGACAGGGGGTCACCTACGAGCAGTACTTC
>TRBD1|TRBV18|NA|TRBJ2-7
CASSPGTQGDYEQYF
TGTGCCAGCTCACCGGGGACGCAGGGGGACTACGAGCAGTACTTC
>TRBD1|TRBV11-2|NA|TRBJ2-1
CASSLSRGGSDEQFF
TGTGCCAGCAGCTTATCCCGAGGGGGCTCCGATGAGCAGTTCTTC
>NA|TRBV5-1|NA|TRBJ1-4
CASSPTGSDSEKLFF
TGCGCCAGCAGCCCGACAGGATCGGATAGTGAAAAACTGTTTTTT
>NA|TRBV6-5|NA|TRBJ2-7
CASSRGFGYEQYF
TGTGCCAGCAGTCGAGGGTTTGGGTACGAGCAGTACTTC
>NA|TRBV19|NA|TRBJ2-2
CASLQAGLTGELFF
TGTGCCAGCCTCCAGGCGGGACTCACCGGGGAGCTGTTTTTT
>NA|TRBV18|NA|TRBJ1-2
CASSPMDSNYGYTF
TGTGCCAGCTCACCTATGGACTCCAACTATGGCTACACCTTC
>TRBD2|TRBV30|NA|TRBJ2-6
CAWGAGGGANVLTF
TGTGCCTGGGGAGCGGGAGGCGGGGCCAACGTCCTGACTTTC
>TRBD1|TRBV18|NA|TRBJ1-6
CASSPRGDRAGSPLHF
TGTGCCAGCTCACCACGAGGGGACAGGGCCGGTTCACCCCTCCACTTT
>NA|TRBV4-1|NA|TRBJ1-2
CASSQESRAGGYGYTF
TGCGCCAGCAGCCAAGAGTCCAGGGCCGGGGGCTATGGCTACACCTTC
>NA|TRBV7-8|NA|TRBJ2-2
CASSLGVNTGELFF
TGTGCCAGCAGCTTAGGAGTAAACACCGGGGAGCTGTTTTTT
>NA|TRBV6-6|NA|TRBJ1-2
CAGAGRANYGYTF
TGTGCCGGGGCGGGGCGTGCTAACTATGGCTACACCTTC
>NA|TRBV20-1|NA|TRBJ2-7
CSATQGTEQYF
TGCAGTGCTACCCAAGGGACAGAGCAGTACTTC
>NA|TRBV30|NA|TRBJ2-7
CAIRTVSSYEQYF
TGTGCCATCCGGACGGTGAGCTCCTACGAGCAGTACTTC
>TRBD1|TRBV5-1|NA|TRBJ2-2
CASSLGTGTGELFF
TGCGCCAGCAGCTTGGGGACAGGGACCGGGGAGCTGTTTTTT
>NA|TRBV2|NA|TRBJ2-3
CASSWTETDTQYF
TGTGCCAGCAGTTGGACAGAGACAGATACGCAGTATTTT
>NA|TRBV6-5|NA|TRBJ1-4
CASSYSMSAELFF
TGTGCCAGCAGTTACTCGATGTCCGCGGAGTTGTTTTTT
>NA|TRBV10-2|NA|TRBJ2-5
CASSDRGETQYF
TGCGCCAGCAGTGACAGAGGGGAGACCCAGTACTTC
>TRBD1|TRBV6-5|once|TRBJ1-5
CASSSDRGGQPQHF
TGTGCCAGCAGTTCGGACAGGGGTGGTCAGCCCCAGCATTTT
>TRBD1|TRBV4-3|NA|TRBJ2-3
CASKRGTGPPDTQYF
TGCGCCAGCAAAAGAGGGACAGGTCCGCCAGATACGCAGTATTTT
>TRBD2|TRBV9|NA|TRBJ2-3
CASSAGTSEYTDTQYF
TGTGCCAGCAGCGCCGGGACTAGCGAATACACAGATACGCAGTATTTT
>NA|TRBV5-6|NA|TRBJ1-5
CASSVRRQDPQHF
TGTGCCAGCAGCGTAAGAAGGCAGGACCCCCAGCATTTT
>NA|TRBV6-1|NA|TRBJ1-2
CASSDSHSVGYGYTF
TGTGCCAGCAGTGACTCCCACTCGGTGGGCTATGGCTACACCTTC
>TRBD2|TRBV4-1|NA|TRBJ2-7
CASSQDRSGREEVRYEQYF
TGCGCCAGCAGCCAAGATCGATCTGGACGGGAGGAAGTTCGGTACGAGCAGTACTTC
>TRBD1|TRBV13|NA|TRBJ2-3
CASSKRGQGARDTQYF
TGTGCCAGCAGCAAAAGAGGACAGGGGGCAAGAGATACGCAGTATTTT